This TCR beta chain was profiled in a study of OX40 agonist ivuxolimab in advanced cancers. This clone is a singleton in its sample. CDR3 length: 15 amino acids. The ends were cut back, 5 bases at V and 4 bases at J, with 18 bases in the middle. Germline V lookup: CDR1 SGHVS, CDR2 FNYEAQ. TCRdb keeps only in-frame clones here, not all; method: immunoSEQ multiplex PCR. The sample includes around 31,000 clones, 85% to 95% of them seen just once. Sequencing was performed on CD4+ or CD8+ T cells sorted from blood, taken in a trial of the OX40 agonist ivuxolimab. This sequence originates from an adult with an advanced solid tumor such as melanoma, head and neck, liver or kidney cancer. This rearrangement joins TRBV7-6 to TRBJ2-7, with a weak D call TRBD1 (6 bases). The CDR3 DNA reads TGTGCCAGCAGCGTTACCCTTGGACAGATATACGAGCAGTACTTC. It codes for CASSVTLGQIYEQYF.